Listed below are T cell receptor beta chains from one sample, sequenced in a study of T cell repertoires in aging, cancer and after chemotherapy. TCRdb processed the multiplex PCR reads anew with MiXCR; each CDR3 protein has one entry. The sample carries about 600 distinct CDR3 sequences, roughly 40% recorded once. Sequencing used blood. All receptors come from a human donor with a blood cancer. Each CDR3 is given with its conserved first and last residue. D genes are given only for firm matches. For some rows the clone size is stated as once, few or many, or as a class when expanded; others skip it.

clone_size,d_call,j_call,v_call,cdr3_aa,cdr3_nt
-,TRBD1,TRBJ1-4,TRBV19,CASSTRDRESEKLFF,TGTGCCAGTAGTACCCGGGACAGGGAAAGTGAAAAACTGTTTTTT
medium-sized,TRBD2,TRBJ2-3,TRBV19,CASSTGGTTDTQYF,TGTGCCAGTAGTACGGGAGGAACCACAGATACGCAGTATTTT
-,TRBD1,TRBJ2-2,TRBV6-5,CASSARGPGELFF,TGTGCCAGCAGTGCCAGGGGGCCCGGGGAGCTGTTTTTT
large,-,TRBJ1-2,TRBV18,CASSPGNNYGYTF,TGTGCCAGCTCACCCGGTAATAACTATGGCTACACCTTC
-,TRBD1,TRBJ1-2,TRBV29-1,CSEGQGASYTF,TGCAGCGAGGGACAGGGGGCGAGCTACACCTTC
large,TRBD2,TRBJ2-5,TRBV24-1,CATSRLAGRQETQYF,TGTGCCACCAGCAGACTAGCGGGGAGACAAGAGACCCAGTACTTC
medium-sized,-,TRBJ2-4,TRBV12-3/TRBV12-4,CASSLAGSKNIQYF,TGTGCCAGCAGTTTAGCAGGGTCCAAAAACATTCAGTACTTC
-,-,TRBJ2-1,TRBV24-1,CAAQGSGHGESEQFF,TGTGCCGCGCAGGGTTCGGGACACGGAGAATCTGAGCAGTTCTTC
large,-,TRBJ2-1,TRBV20-1,CSARTSNEQFF,TGCAGTGCCAGAACTAGCAATGAGCAGTTCTTC
large,TRBD2,TRBJ2-4,TRBV6-1,CASKGAGGAKNIQYF,TGTGCCAGCAAGGGAGCGGGGGGGGCCAAAAACATTCAGTACTTC
medium-sized,-,TRBJ2-3,TRBV24-1,CATSDRGGGTDTQYF,TGTGCCACCAGTGACAGGGGAGGAGGCACAGATACGCAGTATTTT
large,-,TRBJ2-7,TRBV18,CASSGVYEQYF,TGTGCCAGCTCGGGAGTCTACGAGCAGTACTTC
-,-,TRBJ1-6,TRBV2,CASSELQRHNSPLHF,TGTGCCAGCAGTGAACTACAGAGACATAATTCACCCCTCCACTTT
-,-,TRBJ2-3,TRBV6-1,CATSETVRYTQYF,TGTGCCACCAGTGAGACAGTTAGGTATACGCAGTATTTT
medium-sized,-,TRBJ2-2,TRBV9,CASSVLGQANTGELFF,TGTGCCAGCAGCGTATTGGGGCAGGCGAACACCGGGGAGCTGTTTTTT
-,TRBD1,TRBJ1-2,TRBV29-1,CSVQTGGDRDAF,TGCAGCGTACAGACAGGGGGCGATCGGGACGCCTTC
-,TRBD2,TRBJ2-1,TRBV6-6,CASSSTSGSSYNEQFF,TGTGCCAGCAGTTCGACTAGCGGGAGCTCCTACAATGAGCAGTTCTTC
large,TRBD1,TRBJ2-7,TRBV24-1,CATSDRRQGKEYEQYF,TGTGCCACCAGTGACCGACGACAGGGGAAGGAATACGAGCAGTACTTC
-,-,TRBJ2-3,TRBV27,CASSFEGISTDTQYF,TGTGCCAGCAGTTTCGAGGGTATCAGCACAGATACGCAGTATTTT
large,TRBD1,TRBJ2-7,TRBV20-1,CSAGTGGSIYEQYF,TGCAGTGCGGGGACAGGGGGCTCTATCTACGAGCAGTACTTC
medium-sized,TRBD2,TRBJ2-7,TRBV5-1,CASSFSSGVSYEQYF,TGCGCCAGCAGCTTCAGTAGCGGGGTCTCCTACGAGCAGTACTTC
medium-sized,-,TRBJ1-5,TRBV5-1,CASSLGKEHF,TGCGCCAGCAGCTTAGGAAAGGAGCATTTT
hyperexpanded,TRBD1,TRBJ1-2,TRBV29-1,CSVDRTGGDRDTF,TGCAGCGTTGATAGGACAGGGGGCGATCGGGACACCTTC
-,TRBD1,TRBJ1-2,TRBV29-1,CSVQTGGDRDTF,TGCAGCGTACAGACAGGGGGCGATCGGGACACCTTC
medium-sized,-,TRBJ2-7,TRBV5-1,CASSLGDGTYEQYF,TGCGCCAGCAGCTTGGGGGACGGGACCTACGAGCAGTACTTC
-,-,TRBJ2-3,TRBV29-1,CSVEGRDITDTQYF,TGCAGCGTTGAGGGCAGGGATATCACAGATACGCAGTATTTT
medium-sized,-,TRBJ1-2,TRBV2,CASILQRGVYGYTF,TGTGCCAGCATACTACAGCGGGGGGTCTATGGCTACACCTTC
large,-,TRBJ2-2,TRBV7-9,CASSLNPNTGELFF,TGTGCCAGCAGCCTAAATCCGAACACCGGGGAGCTGTTTTTT
medium-sized,-,TRBJ1-1,TRBV7-9,CASRGAMLTEAFF,TGTGCCAGCAGGGGTGCGATGCTGACTGAAGCTTTCTTT
large,-,TRBJ2-1,TRBV10-3,CAISDWQGSYNEQFF,TGTGCCATCAGTGACTGGCAGGGTTCCTACAATGAGCAGTTCTTC
-,-,TRBJ2-3,TRBV6-6,CASSLTDTQYF,TGTGCCAGCAGTCTCACAGATACGCAGTATTTT
-,-,TRBJ2-5,TRBV20-1,CSVLRETQYF,TGCAGTGTCTTAAGGGAGACCCAGTACTTC
-,TRBD2,TRBJ2-2,TRBV11-3,CASSPGTGGAGELFF,TGTGCCAGCAGCCCCGGAACGGGGGGGGCCGGGGAGCTGTTTTTT
-,-,TRBJ2-7,TRBV7-6,CASSLGGIYEQYF,TGTGCCAGCAGCTTGGGCGGGATTTACGAGCAGTACTTC
large,-,TRBJ2-3,TRBV6-1,CASSVMRGGPGTDTQYF,TGTGCCAGCAGTGTCATGCGTGGGGGGCCGGGCACAGATACGCAGTATTTT
-,TRBD1,TRBJ2-3,TRBV6-6,CASNRDRRTDTQYF,TGTGCCAGCAACCGGGACAGGCGCACAGATACGCAGTATTTT
hyperexpanded,-,TRBJ1-2,TRBV29-1,CSVVGIGANYGYTF,TGCAGCGTTGTCGGAATCGGTGCTAACTATGGCTACACCTTC
large,-,TRBJ1-1,TRBV7-9,CASTRGGSMNTEAFF,TGTGCCAGCACCCGGGGGGGCTCCATGAACACTGAAGCTTTCTTT
-,TRBD2,TRBJ2-2,TRBV5-1,CASSWTGGAGELFF,TGCGCCAGCAGCTGGACGGGGGGGGCCGGGGAGCTGTTTTTT
medium-sized,-,TRBJ2-6,TRBV21-1,CASSGRSGGPGGSGANVLTF,TGTGCCAGCAGCGGGCGTTCGGGGGGGCCAGGGGGCTCTGGGGCCAACGTCCTGACTTTC